This TCR beta chain was sequenced in a study of human T cells and chemical hapten exposure (dated by TCRdb to 2020 to 2023). Study-level background: Libraries were combined into a pool for sequencing, and differences in TCR yield between samples came mainly from small differences in library volumes within the pool. Each blood RNA sample was used to sequence both TCR alpha and TCR beta chains. In alopecia patients, the study followed how the peripheral blood TCR repertoire changed in vivo over primary and secondary sensitization to diphenylcyclopropenone (DPC), a hapten.

Total RNA was isolated from unfractionated whole blood collected in Tempus Blood RNA tubes. About 5 healthy volunteers were used as TCR sequencing controls and were bled at day 0, 2 weeks and 6 weeks. The germline V gene gives CDR1 as SGHDN and CDR2 as FVKESK. Here V drops 1 base and J drops 10 bases, and the junction holds 4 bases not matched to any gene. The CDR3 sequence holds 13 residues, the cysteine and phenylalanine included. Of the read, only the CDR3 DNA is kept; its 39 bases are in frame from base 1. General study outcomes and caveats: After repeated subsampling, the strength of the expansion versus patch-test correlation and the threshold at which it became significant changed. DPC sensitization did not change how many TCRs were above 1 in 1000 frequency, and no evidence was found of alterations in global repertoire structure.

This clonotype was observed at least ten times. It has no known antigen specificity. Base quality data are lacking; no much larger clone is found one base away. The library was produced with 5' RACE. The reads were generated on an Illumina MiSeq. During library preparation, unique molecular identifiers were attached to individual cDNA molecules so that TCRs could be counted in a quantitative, reproducible way. The original methods were these. The median number of TCRs per sample was roughly 100,000, ranging from roughly 20,000 to 700,000. V, J and CDR3 annotation of the TCR reads was performed with the Decombinator software suite. For the PS versus PT1 abundance plots, all samples were subsampled to the same number of TCRs (28,000). TCRs were defined as expanded if absent before sensitization and observed at least eight times at the 2-week time point. TCRdb reprocessing: public reads trimmed at Q25 with fastp, clones called with MiXCR, in-frame beta chains kept. Rows merge per CDR3 protein into single entries with the most common DNA and genes. The V and J calls were determined by TCRdb, not by the authors. For this sample the table gives about 140,000 distinct CDR3 sequences, of which 3.5% to 5% were detected only once. The ten largest clonotypes hold approximately 1.3% of the sample.

Recombination connected TRBV14 to TRBJ2-1, and 7 bases in between align with TRBD2. The sequence was obtained from a female donor in good health. Here the CDR3 is given as CASSQVRGGEQFF. The sequenced DNA: TGTGCCAGCAGCCAAGTTCGGGGAGGGGAGCAGTTCTTC.